One sample yielded the 8 T cell receptor beta chains listed below, sequenced in a study of blood T cell repertoires in COVID-19. Generated by immunoSEQ multiplex PCR, the TCRdb table keeps only in-frame clones and is missing some. The table has approximately 71,000 clones, roughly 87% seen once. The sample was peripheral blood. These TCRs come from an elderly woman with acute or convalescent COVID-19.

V is TRBV11-3 and J is TRBJ1-1; D is unclear. The CDR3 loop spans 13 amino acids. Germline CDR1 reads SGHNT; CDR2 reads YENEEA. Between the trimmed V and J ends, which lost 2 bases and 6 bases, there was a span of 10 bases. CDR3 residues: CASSLKRGAEAFF. The CDR3 DNA reads TGTGCCAGCAGCTTAAAGCGAGGCGCTGAAGCTTTCTTT.

The chain couples TRBV5-6 to TRBJ2-7, with 11 nucleotides matching TRBD2. Germline V gene data show CDR1 as SGHDT and CDR2 as YYEEEE. V lost 4 bases, J lost 2 bases, and 8 bases stayed unmatched. The CDR3 sequence is 16 residues long. The DNA of the CDR3 is TGTGCCAGCAGCGTGGCCGGGACTAGCGGAGCCTACGAGCAGTACTTC. Translated: CASSVAGTSGAYEQYF.

The chain carries TRBV19 and TRBJ1-2; 10 bases align to TRBD1. Germline CDR1 reads LNHDA; CDR2 reads SQIVND (reference sequence). Trimming cost V 5 bases and J 5 bases; bases outside gene matches: 11. The CDR3 spans 16 residues. CDR3 nucleotide sequence: TGTGCCAGTAGTGCTTCCGGGACAGGGGAGAGGTATGGCTACACCTTC. It translates to CASSASGTGERYGYTF. The full variable domain, in which reference TRBV19 and TRBJ1-2 provide the parts outside the CDR3, is DGGITQSPKYLFRKEGQNVTLSCEQNLNHDAMYWYRQDPGQGLRLIYYSQIVNDFQKGDIAEGYSVSREKKESFPLTVTSAQKNPTAFYLCASSASGTGERYGYTFGSGTRLTVV.

The rearrangement links TRBV3-1 (or the pseudogene TRBV3-2) to TRBJ2-7; 7 bases agree with TRBD2. CDR3 length: 15 residues. Germline V gives CDR1 LGHDT, CDR2 YNNKEL (reference sequence). J gave up 2 bases and V 2 bases, and 6 bases lay outside the gene matches. Here the CDR3 reads CASSQHPGGAYEQYF. The CDR3 coding sequence is TGTGCCAGCAGCCAACACCCGGGAGGCGCCTACGAGCAGTACTTC.

V gene TRBV19 combines with J gene TRBJ2-5; D gene uncertain. Germline V gene data show CDR1 as LNHDA and CDR2 as SQIVND (reference sequence). V lost 5 bases, J lost 1 base, and 5 bases lay in between. The CDR3 has 12 amino acids. The CDR3 region is CASSQSQETQYF. CDR3 bases: TGTGCCAGTAGTCAGTCCCAAGAGACCCAGTACTTC.

The CDR3 nucleotides read TGCGCCAGCAGGAGCCTTTGGAGCGGGGACATGTCCGGCGGGGAGCTGTTTTTT. Its protein is CASRSLWSGDMSGGELFF. The chain has TRBV10-2 and TRBJ2-2; tentatively, D is TRBD2 (7 bases). The V end was cut by 6 bases, the J end by 7 bases, with 27 bases between. Germline V gives CDR1 WSHSY, CDR2 SAAADI. This CDR3 has 18 residues.

This chain joins TRBV19 and TRBJ2-1; 10 positions agree with TRBD1. V lost 5 bases, J lost 4 bases, and 5 bases stayed unmatched. Per the germline V gene, CDR1 is LNHDA and CDR2 is SQIVND (reference sequence). The CDR3 runs to 15 residues. DNA for the CDR3: TGTGCCAGTAGTGGGGACAGGGGACCTTACAATGAGCAGTTCTTC. Its translation is CASSGDRGPYNEQFF.

The V gene is TRBV2, the J gene TRBJ2-3, with a tentative D call TRBD2 (6 bases). Germline assignment: CDR1 SNHLY and CDR2 FYNNEI. The CDR3 is made up of 14 amino acids. V was shortened by 2 bases and J by 5 bases, with 11 bases between the two germline ends. The CDR3 DNA reads as TGTGCCAGCAGTGAAATCGGGGGAGGAGATACGCAGTATTTT. This encodes CASSEIGGGDTQYF.